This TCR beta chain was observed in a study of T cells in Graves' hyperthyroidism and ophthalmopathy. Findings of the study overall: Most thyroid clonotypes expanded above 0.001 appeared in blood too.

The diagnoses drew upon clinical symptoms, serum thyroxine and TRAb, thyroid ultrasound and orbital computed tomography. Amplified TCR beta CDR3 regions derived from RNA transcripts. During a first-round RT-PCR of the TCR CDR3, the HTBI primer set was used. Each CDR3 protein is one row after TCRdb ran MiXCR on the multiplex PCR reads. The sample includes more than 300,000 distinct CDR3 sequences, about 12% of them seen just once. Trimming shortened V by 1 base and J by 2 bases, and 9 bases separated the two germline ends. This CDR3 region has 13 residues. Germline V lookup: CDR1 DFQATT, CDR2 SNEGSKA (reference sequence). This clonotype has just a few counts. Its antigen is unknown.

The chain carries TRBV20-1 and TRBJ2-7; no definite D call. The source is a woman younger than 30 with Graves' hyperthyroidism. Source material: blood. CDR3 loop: CSARGTAPYEQYF. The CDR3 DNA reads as TGCAGTGCTAGAGGGACGGCCCCCTACGAGCAGTACTTC.